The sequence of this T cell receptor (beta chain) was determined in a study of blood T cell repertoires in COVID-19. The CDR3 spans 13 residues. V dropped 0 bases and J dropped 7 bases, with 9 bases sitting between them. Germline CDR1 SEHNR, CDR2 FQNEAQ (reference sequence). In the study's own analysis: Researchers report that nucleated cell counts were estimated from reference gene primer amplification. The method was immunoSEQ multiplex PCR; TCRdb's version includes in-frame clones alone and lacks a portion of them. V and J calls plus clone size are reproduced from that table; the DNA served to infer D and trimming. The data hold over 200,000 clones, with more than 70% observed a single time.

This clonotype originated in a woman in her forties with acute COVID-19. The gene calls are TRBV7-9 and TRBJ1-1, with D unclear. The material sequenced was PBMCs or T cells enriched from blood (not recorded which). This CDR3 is CASSLAGGNEAFF. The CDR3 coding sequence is TGTGCCAGCAGCTTAGCTGGAGGGAATGAAGCTTTCTTT. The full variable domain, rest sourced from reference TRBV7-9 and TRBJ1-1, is DTGVSQNPRHKITKRGQNVTFRCDPISEHNRLYWYRQTLGQGPEFLTYFQNEAQLEKSRLLSDRFSAERPKGSFSTLEIQRTEQGDSAMYLCASSLAGGNEAFFGQGTRLTVV.